This T cell receptor (beta chain) was sequenced for a study of cytomegalovirus exposure and HLA in healthy donors. Study at large: Across 350 to 500 genotyped donors, about 80% landed in the Caucasian-associated ancestry cluster. General observations from the study: 16,951 TCR beta sequences were associated with HLA alleles at 0.05 false discovery rate in a later analysis. Reports indicate that TCR beta sequences accurately predicted the HLA-A and HLA-B alleles of most subjects. Most TCR sequences showed up rarely, but some public TCRs showed up in many donors.

This clone was recorded a few times. No antigen is known for it. A multiplex PCR was run with 60 Vbeta primers and 13 Jbeta primers. The protocol was immunoSEQ multiplex PCR, while the TCRdb copy is restricted to in-frame clones and leaves out a portion. The sample carries about 150,000 clones, 80% recorded once. Sequencing input: PBMCs. This sequence was found in a male donor in good health and CMV-seropositive.

The CDR3 loop is CASSSDNRQPQHF. The CDR3 DNA sequence: TGTGCCAGCAGCTCGGACAATCGGCAGCCCCAGCATTTT. The rearrangement links TRBV5-6 to TRBJ1-5; tentatively, D is TRBD1 (5 bases). CDR3 size: 13 residues. The germline V gene has CDR1 SGHDT and CDR2 YYEEEE. Trimming removed 3 bases at V and 7 bases at J, with 11 bases between.